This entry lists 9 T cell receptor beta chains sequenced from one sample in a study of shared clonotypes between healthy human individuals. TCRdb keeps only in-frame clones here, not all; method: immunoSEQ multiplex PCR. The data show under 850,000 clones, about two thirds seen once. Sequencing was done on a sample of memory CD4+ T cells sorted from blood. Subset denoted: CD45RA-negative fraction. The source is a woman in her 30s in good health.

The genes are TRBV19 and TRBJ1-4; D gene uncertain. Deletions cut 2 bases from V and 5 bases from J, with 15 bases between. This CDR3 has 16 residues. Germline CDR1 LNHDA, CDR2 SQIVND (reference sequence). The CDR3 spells CASSISGVALNEKLFF. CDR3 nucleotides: TGTGCCAGTAGTATATCCGGGGTAGCCCTCAATGAAAAACTGTTTTTT.

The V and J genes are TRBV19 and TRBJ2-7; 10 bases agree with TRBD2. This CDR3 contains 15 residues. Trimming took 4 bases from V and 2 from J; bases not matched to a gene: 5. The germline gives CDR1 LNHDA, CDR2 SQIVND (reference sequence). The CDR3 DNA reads TGTGCCAGTAGTACGACTAGCGGGCCTACCTACGAGCAGTACTTC. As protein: CASSTTSGPTYEQYF.

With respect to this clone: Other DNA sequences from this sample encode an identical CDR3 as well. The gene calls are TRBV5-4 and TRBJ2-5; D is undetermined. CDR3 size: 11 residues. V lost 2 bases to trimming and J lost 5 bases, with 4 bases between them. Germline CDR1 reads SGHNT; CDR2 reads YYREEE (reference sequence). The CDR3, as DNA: TGTGCCAGCAGCTTTTCGGAGACCCAGTACTTC. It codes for CASSFSETQYF.

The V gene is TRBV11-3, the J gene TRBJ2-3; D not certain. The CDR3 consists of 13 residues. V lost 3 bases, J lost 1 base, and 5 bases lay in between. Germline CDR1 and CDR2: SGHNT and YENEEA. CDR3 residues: CASSFQGTDTQYF. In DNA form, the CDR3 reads TGTGCCAGCAGCTTTCAGGGCACAGATACGCAGTATTTT.

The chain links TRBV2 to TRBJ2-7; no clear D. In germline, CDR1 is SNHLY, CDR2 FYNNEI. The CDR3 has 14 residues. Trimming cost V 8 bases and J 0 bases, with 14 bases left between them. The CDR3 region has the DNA TGTGCCAGCGGGAAGGACGATATCTCCTACGAGCAGTACTTC. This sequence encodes CASGKDDISYEQYF.

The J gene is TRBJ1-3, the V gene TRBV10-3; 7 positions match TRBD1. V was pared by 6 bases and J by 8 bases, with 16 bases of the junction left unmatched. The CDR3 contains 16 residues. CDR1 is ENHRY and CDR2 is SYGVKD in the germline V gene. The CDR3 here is CAIRSGTASFWDTIYF. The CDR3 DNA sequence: TGTGCCATCAGATCCGGGACAGCGTCCTTCTGGGACACCATATATTTT.

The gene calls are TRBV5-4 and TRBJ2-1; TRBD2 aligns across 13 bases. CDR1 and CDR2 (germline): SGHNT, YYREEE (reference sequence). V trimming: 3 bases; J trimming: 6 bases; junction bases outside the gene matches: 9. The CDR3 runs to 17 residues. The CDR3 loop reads CASSSGGTSGKLNEQFF. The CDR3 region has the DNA TGTGCCAGCAGCTCGGGAGGGACTAGCGGGAAACTCAATGAGCAGTTCTTC.

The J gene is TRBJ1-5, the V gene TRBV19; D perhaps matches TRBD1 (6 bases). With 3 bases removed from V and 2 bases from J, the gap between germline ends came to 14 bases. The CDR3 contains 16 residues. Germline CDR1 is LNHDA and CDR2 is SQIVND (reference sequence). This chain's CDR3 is CASSIGGGAGNQPQHF. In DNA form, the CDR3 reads TGTGCCAGTAGTATCGGTGGGGGGGCTGGCAATCAGCCCCAGCATTTT.

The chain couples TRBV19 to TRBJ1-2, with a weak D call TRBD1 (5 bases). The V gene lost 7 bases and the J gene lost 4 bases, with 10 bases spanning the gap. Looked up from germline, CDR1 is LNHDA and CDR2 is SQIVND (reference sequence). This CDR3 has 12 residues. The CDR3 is CASKTEVYGYTF. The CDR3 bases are TGTGCCAGTAAGACAGAAGTCTATGGCTACACCTTC.